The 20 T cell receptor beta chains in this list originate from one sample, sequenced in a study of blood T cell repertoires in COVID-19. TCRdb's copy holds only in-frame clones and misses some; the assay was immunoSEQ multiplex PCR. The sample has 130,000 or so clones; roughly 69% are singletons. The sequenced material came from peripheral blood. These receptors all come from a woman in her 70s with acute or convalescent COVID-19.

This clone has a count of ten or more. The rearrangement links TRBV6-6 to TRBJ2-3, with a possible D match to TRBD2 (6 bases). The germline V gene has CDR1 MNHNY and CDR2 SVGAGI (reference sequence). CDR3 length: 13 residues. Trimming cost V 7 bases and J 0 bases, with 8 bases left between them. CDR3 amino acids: CASTAGSTDTQYF. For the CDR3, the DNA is TGTGCCAGCACCGCGGGGAGCACAGATACGCAGTATTTT.

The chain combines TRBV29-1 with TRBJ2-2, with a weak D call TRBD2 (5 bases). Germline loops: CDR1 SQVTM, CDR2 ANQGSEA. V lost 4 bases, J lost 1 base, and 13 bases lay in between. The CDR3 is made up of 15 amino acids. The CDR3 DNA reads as TGCAGCGTTGGGGAGTATAGCGAGAACACCGGGGAGCTGTTTTTT. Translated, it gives CSVGEYSENTGELFF.

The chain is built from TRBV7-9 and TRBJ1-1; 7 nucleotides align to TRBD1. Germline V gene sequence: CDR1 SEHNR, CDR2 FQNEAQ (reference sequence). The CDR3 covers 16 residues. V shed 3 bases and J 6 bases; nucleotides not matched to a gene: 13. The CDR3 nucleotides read TGTGCCAGCAGCTTCGGTTTCCGACAGGGTGGTTCTGAAGCTTTCTTT. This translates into CASSFGFRQGGSEAFF.

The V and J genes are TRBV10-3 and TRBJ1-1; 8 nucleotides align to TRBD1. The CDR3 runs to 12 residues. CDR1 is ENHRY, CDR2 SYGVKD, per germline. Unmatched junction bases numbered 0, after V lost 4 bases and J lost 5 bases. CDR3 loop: CAISGQGTEAFF. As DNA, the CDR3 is TGTGCCATCAGTGGACAGGGGACTGAAGCTTTCTTT.

The CDR3 nucleotides are TGTGCCAGCAGAACCGACAGGGGGCCGGGGCAGCCCCAGCATTTT. It codes for CASRTDRGPGQPQHF. The chain uses TRBV6-6 and TRBJ1-5, with 10 bases identical to TRBD1. The V segment lost 6 bases and the J segment 7 bases; nucleotides outside the gene matches: 9. CDR3 size: 15 residues. Per germline, CDR1 MNHNY and CDR2 SVGAGI (reference sequence).

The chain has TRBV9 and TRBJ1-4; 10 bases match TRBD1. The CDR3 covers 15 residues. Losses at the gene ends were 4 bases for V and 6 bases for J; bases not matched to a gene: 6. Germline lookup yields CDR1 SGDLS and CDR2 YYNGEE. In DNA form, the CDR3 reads TGTGCCAGCAGCCCCCGACAGGGGGCGCATGAAAAACTGTTTTTT. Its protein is CASSPRQGAHEKLFF.

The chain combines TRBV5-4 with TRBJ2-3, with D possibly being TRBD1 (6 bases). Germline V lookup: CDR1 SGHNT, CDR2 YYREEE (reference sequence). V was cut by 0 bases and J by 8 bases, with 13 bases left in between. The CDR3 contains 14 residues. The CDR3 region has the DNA TGTGCCAGCAGCTTGGGACAGGATAGGGGTACGCAGTATTTT. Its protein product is CASSLGQDRGTQYF.

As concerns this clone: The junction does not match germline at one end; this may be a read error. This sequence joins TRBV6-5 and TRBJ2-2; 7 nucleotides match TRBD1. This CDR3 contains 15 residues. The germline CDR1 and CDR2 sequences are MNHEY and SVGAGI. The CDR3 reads CASRQGQANTGELFF. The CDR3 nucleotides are TGTGCCAGCAGACAAGGACAGGCGAATACCGGGGAGCTGTTTTTT.

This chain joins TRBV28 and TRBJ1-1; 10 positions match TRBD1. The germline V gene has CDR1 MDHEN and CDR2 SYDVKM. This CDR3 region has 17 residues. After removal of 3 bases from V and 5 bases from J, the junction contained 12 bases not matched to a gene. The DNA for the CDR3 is TGTGCCAGCAGTTTCTTGAGACAGGGGGCGGCGGGGACTGAAGCTTTCTTT. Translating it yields CASSFLRQGAAGTEAFF.

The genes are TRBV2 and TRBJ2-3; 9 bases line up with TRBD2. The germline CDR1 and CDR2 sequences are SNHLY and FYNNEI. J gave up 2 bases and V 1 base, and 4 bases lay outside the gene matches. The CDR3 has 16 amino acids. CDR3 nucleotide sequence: TGTGCCAGCAGTGAAGGCGGGGGGGAGGCCACAGATACGCAGTATTTT. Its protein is CASSEGGGEATDTQYF.

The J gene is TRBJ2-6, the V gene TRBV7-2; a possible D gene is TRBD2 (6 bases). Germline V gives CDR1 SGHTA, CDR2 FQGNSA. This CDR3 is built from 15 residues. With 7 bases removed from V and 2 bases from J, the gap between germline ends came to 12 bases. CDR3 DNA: TGTGCCAGCACCATGACGGGGGCTGGGGCCAACGTCCTGACTTTC. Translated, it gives CASTMTGAGANVLTF.

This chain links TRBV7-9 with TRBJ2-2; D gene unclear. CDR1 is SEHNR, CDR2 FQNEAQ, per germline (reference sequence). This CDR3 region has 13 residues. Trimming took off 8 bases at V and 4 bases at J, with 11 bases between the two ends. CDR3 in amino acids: CASGEPGTGELFF. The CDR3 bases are TGTGCCAGCGGAGAGCCCGGCACCGGGGAGCTGTTTTTT.

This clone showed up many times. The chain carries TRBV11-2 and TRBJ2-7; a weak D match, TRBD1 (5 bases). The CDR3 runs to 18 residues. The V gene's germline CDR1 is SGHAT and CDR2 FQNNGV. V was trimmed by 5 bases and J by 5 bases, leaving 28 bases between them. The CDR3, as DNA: TGTGCCAGCAGCCCCACGGCACAGATTGTGCCCCTAGGGGACGAGCAGTACTTC. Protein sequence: CASSPTAQIVPLGDEQYF.

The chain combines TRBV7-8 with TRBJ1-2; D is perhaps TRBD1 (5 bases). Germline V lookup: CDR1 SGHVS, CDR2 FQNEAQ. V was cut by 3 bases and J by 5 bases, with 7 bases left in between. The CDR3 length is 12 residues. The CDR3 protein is CASSLRGYGYTF. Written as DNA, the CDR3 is TGTGCCAGCAGCTTGCGGGGGTATGGCTACACCTTC.

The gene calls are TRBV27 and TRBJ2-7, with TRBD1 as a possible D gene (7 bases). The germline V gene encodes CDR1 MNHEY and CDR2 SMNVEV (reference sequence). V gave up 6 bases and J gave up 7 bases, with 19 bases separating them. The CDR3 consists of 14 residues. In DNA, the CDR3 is TGTGCCAGCAGGGGGACGCTCCCAGGGGGGGAGCAGTACTTC. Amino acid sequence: CASRGTLPGGEQYF.

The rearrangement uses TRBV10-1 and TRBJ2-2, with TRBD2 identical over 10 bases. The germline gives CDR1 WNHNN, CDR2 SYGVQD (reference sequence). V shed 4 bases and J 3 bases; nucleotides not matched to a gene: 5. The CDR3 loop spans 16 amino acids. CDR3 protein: CASSGILAGDTGELFF. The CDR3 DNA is TGCGCCAGCAGTGGAATCCTAGCGGGGGACACCGGGGAGCTGTTTTTT.

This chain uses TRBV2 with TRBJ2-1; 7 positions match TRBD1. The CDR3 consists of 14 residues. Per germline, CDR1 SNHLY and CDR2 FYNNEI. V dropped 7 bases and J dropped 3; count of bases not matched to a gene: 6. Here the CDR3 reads CASNWQGVYNEQFF. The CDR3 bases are TGTGCCAGCAACTGGCAGGGGGTCTACAATGAGCAGTTCTTC.

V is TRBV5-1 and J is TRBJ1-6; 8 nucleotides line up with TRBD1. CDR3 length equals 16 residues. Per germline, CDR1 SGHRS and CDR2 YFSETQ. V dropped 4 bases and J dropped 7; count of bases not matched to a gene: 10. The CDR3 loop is CASSPNPQGANSPLHF. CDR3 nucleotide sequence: TGCGCCAGCAGCCCAAACCCTCAGGGGGCGAATTCACCCCTCCACTTT.

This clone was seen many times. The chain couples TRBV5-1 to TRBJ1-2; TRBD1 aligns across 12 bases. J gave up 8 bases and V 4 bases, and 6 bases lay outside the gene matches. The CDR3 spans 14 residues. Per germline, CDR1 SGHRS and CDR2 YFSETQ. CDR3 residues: CASSPGQGAFGYTF. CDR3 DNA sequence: TGCGCCAGCAGCCCGGGACAGGGGGCCTTCGGCTACACCTTC.

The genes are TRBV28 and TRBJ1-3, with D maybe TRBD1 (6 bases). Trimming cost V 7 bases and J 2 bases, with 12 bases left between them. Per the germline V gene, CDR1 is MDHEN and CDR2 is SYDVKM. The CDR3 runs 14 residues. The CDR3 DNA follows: TGTGCCAGCACCCCCGAGGGGGCTGGAAACACCATATATTTT. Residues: CASTPEGAGNTIYF. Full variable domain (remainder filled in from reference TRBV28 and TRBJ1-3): DVKVTQSSRYLVKRTGEKVFLECVQDMDHENMFWYRQDPGLGLRLIYFSYDVKMKEKGDIPEGYSVSREKKERFSLILESASTNQTSMYLCASTPEGAGNTIYFGEGSWLTVV.